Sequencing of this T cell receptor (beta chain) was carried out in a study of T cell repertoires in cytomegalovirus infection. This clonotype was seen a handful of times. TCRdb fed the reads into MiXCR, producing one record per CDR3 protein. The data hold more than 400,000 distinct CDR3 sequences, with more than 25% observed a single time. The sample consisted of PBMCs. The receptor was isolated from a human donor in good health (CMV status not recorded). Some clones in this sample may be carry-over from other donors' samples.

CDR3 DNA sequence: TGTGCCAGCAGCCCCTTTTCGGGTGGTGCTCTCACAGATACGCAGTATTTT. Protein: CASSPFSGGALTDTQYF. The chain combines TRBV7-6 with TRBJ2-3, with no clear D. Germline-derived CDR1 and CDR2 are SGHVS and FNYEAQ. V was pared by 5 bases and J by 2 bases, with 20 bases between. CDR3 length: 17 residues. The whole variable domain, filled in from reference TRBV7-6 and TRBJ2-3, reads GAGVSQSPRYKVTKRGQDVALRCDPISGHVSLYWYRQALGQGPEFLTYFNYEAQQDKSGLPNDRFSAERPEGSISTLTIQRTEQRDSAMYRCASSPFSGGALTDTQYFGPGTRLTVL.